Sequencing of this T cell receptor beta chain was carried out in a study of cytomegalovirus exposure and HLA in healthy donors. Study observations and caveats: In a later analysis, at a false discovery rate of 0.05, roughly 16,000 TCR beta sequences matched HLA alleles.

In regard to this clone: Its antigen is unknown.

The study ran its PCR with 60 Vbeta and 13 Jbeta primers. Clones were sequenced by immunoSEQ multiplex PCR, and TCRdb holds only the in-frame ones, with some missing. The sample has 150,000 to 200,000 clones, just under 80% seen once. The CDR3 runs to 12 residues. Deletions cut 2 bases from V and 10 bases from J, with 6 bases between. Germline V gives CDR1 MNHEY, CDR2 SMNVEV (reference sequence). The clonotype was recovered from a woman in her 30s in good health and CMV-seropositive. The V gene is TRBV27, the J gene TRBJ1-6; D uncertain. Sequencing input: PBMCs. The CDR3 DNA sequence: TGTGCCAGCAGTTTAAGGGAGTCACCCCTCCACTTT. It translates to CASSLRESPLHF.